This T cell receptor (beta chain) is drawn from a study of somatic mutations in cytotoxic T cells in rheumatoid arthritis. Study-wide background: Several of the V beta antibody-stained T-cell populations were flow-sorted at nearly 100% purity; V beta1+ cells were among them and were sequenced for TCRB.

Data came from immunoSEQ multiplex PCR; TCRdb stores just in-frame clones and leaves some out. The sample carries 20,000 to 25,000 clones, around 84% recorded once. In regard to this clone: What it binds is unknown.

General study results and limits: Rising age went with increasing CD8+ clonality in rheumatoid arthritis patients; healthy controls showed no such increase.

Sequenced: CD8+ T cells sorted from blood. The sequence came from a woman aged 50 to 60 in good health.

The CDR3 sequence: CASSPLDRGETQYF. In nucleotides, the CDR3 is TGTGCCAGCTCACCACTAGACAGGGGGGAGACCCAGTACTTC. The chain recombines TRBV18 with TRBJ2-5, with 9 bases lining up with TRBD1. This CDR3 is 14 amino acids long. Trimming cost V 1 base and J 5 bases; bases outside gene matches: 2. Germline CDR1 is KGHSH and CDR2 is LQKENI.